This TCR beta chain appears in the sequencing data of a study of T cell responses to AZD1222 COVID-19 vaccine. General study findings and limits: The donor cohort was predominantly white British with a female majority, and clonal diversity may have been underestimated. Baseline seropositivity characterized only six AZD1222 recipients.

Trimming at V came to 4 bases and at J to 4 bases, leaving 11 bases not matched to a gene. Germline CDR1 and CDR2: SGHTA and FQGNSA. The CDR3 has 16 residues. Worth noting for this clone: Its cognate antigen is unknown.

Measured with immunoSEQ multiplex PCR; TCRdb has only the in-frame clones, and not every one. The table lists 120,000 to 150,000 clones, just over 90% of them singletons, with more than 1.5% in the top ten. The sequence was collected from an adult who received the AZD1222 COVID-19 vaccine. This material consisted of peripheral blood, taken 28 days after the second AZD1222 dose. This sequence joins TRBV7-2 and TRBJ2-7; 9 positions agree with TRBD1. This chain's CDR3 is CASSSKGTGLTYEQYF. The CDR3 DNA reads as TGTGCCAGCAGCTCCAAGGGGACAGGGCTAACTTACGAGCAGTACTTC.